This T cell receptor beta chain was captured in a study of T-cell memory formation after mild COVID-19. Deletions cut 7 bases from V and 0 bases from J, with 21 bases between. The CDR3 is made up of 17 amino acids. CDR1 and CDR2 (germline): MGHDK, SYGVNS. From the 5' RACE reads, TCRdb called clonotypes with MiXCR, one entry per CDR3 protein. The sample lists under 50,000 distinct CDR3 sequences; 25% to 35% were seen once. This clonotype has just one count. The sequence was collected from a man younger than 35 who had mild COVID-19 (a few samples of this study predate the infection). Cell type and time point are not known. The chain has TRBV25-1 and TRBJ1-1, with D possibly being TRBD1 (5 bases). The sequencing input was PBMCs or a T cell subset sorted from them (not recorded which). The CDR3 region has the DNA TGTGCCAGCATGCCCCCTCGTATCGGGACCATGAACACTGAAGCTTTCTTT. This gives the protein CASMPPRIGTMNTEAFF.